The 10 T cell receptor beta chains presented below share a single source sample, sequenced in a study of blood T cell repertoires in COVID-19. The assay was immunoSEQ multiplex PCR, and TCRdb's table has in-frame clones only and misses some. Of fewer than 300,000 clones in the sample, around 82% were seen once. Sequenced: peripheral blood. Source of these receptors: a person aged 65 to 85 with COVID-19, enrolled during active disease.

V and J are TRBV6-2 or TRBV6-3 and TRBJ1-5; D ambiguous. Trimming took off 4 bases at V and 1 base at J, with 8 bases between the two ends. Germline CDR1 reads MNHEY; CDR2 reads SVGEGT. CDR3 length equals 14 residues. This CDR3 is CASSWTGSNQPQHF. The CDR3 DNA follows: TGTGCCAGCAGTTGGACGGGGAGCAATCAGCCCCAGCATTTT.

The sample holds one count of this clone. This chain uses TRBV7-2 with TRBJ1-3; D uncertain. CDR1 SGHTA and CDR2 FQGNSA come from the germline V gene. V was clipped by 5 bases and J by 1 base, with 6 bases between them. The CDR3 consists of 13 residues. This CDR3 is CASSEQSGNTIYF. The CDR3 DNA follows: TGTGCCAGCAGCGAACAGTCTGGAAACACCATATATTTT.

The rearrangement links TRBV18 to TRBJ1-3, with 7 bases that match TRBD1. Unmatched junction bases numbered 8, after V lost 3 bases and J lost 3 bases. The V gene's germline CDR1 is KGHSH and CDR2 LQKENI. The CDR3 spans 16 residues. CDR3 bases: TGTGCCAGCTCACCTACAGGGGACCGTCTTGGAAACACCATATATTTT. Translation gives CASSPTGDRLGNTIYF.

The genes are TRBV7-3 and TRBJ2-5; D might be TRBD2 (7 bases). Germline loops: CDR1 SGHTA, CDR2 FQGTGA. The V and J ends lost 3 bases and 5 bases respectively, with 22 bases between them. The length of the CDR3 is 17 residues. The CDR3 reads CASSFSPFPGGRETQYF. The CDR3 DNA sequence: TGTGCCAGCAGCTTCTCCCCCTTCCCGGGGGGCCGGGAGACCCAGTACTTC.

The rearrangement uses TRBV27 and TRBJ2-2, with TRBD2 matching 7 bases. V shed 5 bases, J shed 4 bases, and the junction held 7 bases outside the gene matches. The CDR3 has 15 residues. Germline assignment: CDR1 MNHEY and CDR2 SMNVEV (reference sequence). DNA of the CDR3: TGTGCCAGCAGTCGCGGGGGAGGCGTCACCGGGGAGCTGTTTTTT. Its protein is CASSRGGGVTGELFF.

This sequence joins TRBV25-1 and TRBJ1-1; 8 positions agree with TRBD1. V was pared by 3 bases and J by 4 bases, with 10 bases of the junction left unmatched. Germline CDR1 MGHDK, CDR2 SYGVNS. The CDR3 is 16 amino acids. CDR3 protein: CASSDTLGQGGTEAFF. The CDR3, as DNA: TGTGCCAGCAGTGATACCCTCGGACAGGGCGGCACTGAAGCTTTCTTT.

The CDR3 here is CASSLAGQGLITDTQYF. For the CDR3, the DNA is TGCGCCAGCAGCTTGGCCGGACAGGGGCTCATCACAGATACGCAGTATTTT. The chain is built from TRBV5-1 and TRBJ2-3; TRBD1 agrees at 9 bases. V lost 0 bases, J lost 2 bases, and 7 bases stayed unmatched. The CDR3 has 17 residues. Germline lookup yields CDR1 SGHRS and CDR2 YFSETQ.

This chain joins TRBV7-8 and TRBJ2-1, with 8 bases aligning to TRBD2. This CDR3 is 17 amino acids long. Germline V gene sequence: CDR1 SGHVS, CDR2 FQNEAQ. J was trimmed by 6 bases and V by 5 bases; bases with no gene match: 15. CDR3 sequence reads: CASSQRLSSGHRNEQFF. CDR3 DNA: TGTGCCAGCAGCCAAAGGTTGTCTAGCGGGCACCGCAATGAGCAGTTCTTC.

V usage is TRBV5-4 and J usage is TRBJ1-4; 8 bases are a match to TRBD1. The CDR3 consists of 13 residues. V was pared by 4 bases and J by 10 bases, with 6 bases of the junction left unmatched. Germline assignment: CDR1 SGHNT and CDR2 YYREEE (reference sequence). CDR3 residues: CASSGDRFGKLFF. The CDR3 DNA follows: TGTGCCAGCAGCGGGGACAGGTTCGGAAAACTGTTTTTT.

The chain has TRBV4-1 and TRBJ2-6; a possible D gene is TRBD1 (6 bases). Germline CDR1 and CDR2: MGHRA and YSYEKL. Trimming removed 3 bases from V and 3 bases from J, with 12 bases in between. This CDR3 comprises 16 residues. CDR3 loop: CASSQENRVGANVLTF. For the CDR3, the DNA is TGCGCCAGCAGCCAGGAGAACAGGGTTGGGGCCAACGTCCTGACTTTC.